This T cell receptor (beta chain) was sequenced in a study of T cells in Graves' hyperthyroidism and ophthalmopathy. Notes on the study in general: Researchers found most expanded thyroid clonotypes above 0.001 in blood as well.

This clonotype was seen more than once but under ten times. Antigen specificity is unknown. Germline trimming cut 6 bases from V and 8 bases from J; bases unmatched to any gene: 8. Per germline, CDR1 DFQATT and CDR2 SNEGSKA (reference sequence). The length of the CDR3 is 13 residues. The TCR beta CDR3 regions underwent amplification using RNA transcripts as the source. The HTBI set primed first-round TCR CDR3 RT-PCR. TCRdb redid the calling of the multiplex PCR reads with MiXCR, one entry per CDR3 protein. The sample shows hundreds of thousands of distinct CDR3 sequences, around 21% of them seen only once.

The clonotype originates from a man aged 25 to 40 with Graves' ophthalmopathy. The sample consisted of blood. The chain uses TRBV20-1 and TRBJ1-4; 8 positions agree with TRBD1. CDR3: CSALGQGSEKLFF. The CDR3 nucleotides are TGCAGTGCCCTTGGACAGGGCAGCGAAAAACTGTTTTTT.